This passage covers 16 T cell receptor beta chains from one sample sequenced in a study of human T cells and chemical hapten exposure. TCRdb analysed the RACE reads with MiXCR anew, one entry per CDR3 protein. The data contain 350,000 to 400,000 distinct CDR3 sequences, more than 4.5% of them singletons. Time point described: pre-sensitization, week 0. Described treatment: therapeutic diphenylcyclopropenone sensitization with weekly scalp DPC. The source material was whole blood, sampled in connection with sensitization to the hapten diphenylcyclopropenone (DPC). The receptors shown here come from a woman aged 45 to 65 with alopecia areata. Some clones in this sample may be carry-over from other donors' samples.

This clonotype showed up many times. This chain uses TRBV20-1 with TRBJ2-1; D is ambiguous. Trimming cost V 0 bases and J 4 bases, with 7 bases left between them. Germline-derived CDR1 and CDR2 are DFQATT and SNEGSKA (reference sequence). This CDR3 is 13 amino acids long. The DNA for the CDR3 is TGCAGTGCTAGAGATTTAGTATACAATGAGCAGTTCTTC. It encodes CSARDLVYNEQFF.

This clonotype was detected a few times. The rearrangement joins TRBV12-3 or TRBV12-4 to TRBJ1-1; no reliable D call. The CDR3 sequence is 14 residues long. Trimming left V 2 bases short and J 0 bases short, with 7 bases between. The CDR3 reads CASSLYGMNTEAFF. In DNA form, the CDR3 reads TGTGCCAGCAGTTTATACGGAATGAACACTGAAGCTTTCTTT.

The gene calls are TRBV6-5 and TRBJ2-7; TRBD2 agrees at 8 bases. The CDR3 spans 15 residues. The V segment lost 6 bases and the J segment 3 bases; nucleotides outside the gene matches: 10. The germline V gene has CDR1 MNHEY and CDR2 SVGAGI. The CDR3 here is CASSHGRANYYEQYF. For the CDR3, the DNA is TGTGCCAGCAGCCACGGGAGGGCAAACTACTACGAGCAGTACTTC.

This clonotype was detected many times. The chain recombines TRBV7-2 with TRBJ2-7; D may be TRBD2 (6 bases). This CDR3 contains 15 residues. Between the trimmed V and J ends, which lost 1 base and 5 bases, there was a span of 15 bases. Germline V gives CDR1 SGHTA, CDR2 FQGNSA. The CDR3 spells CASSLEGTVLNEQYF. CDR3 coding DNA: TGTGCCAGCAGCTTAGAAGGGACTGTTCTCAACGAGCAGTACTTC.

This clonotype came up many times. This chain links TRBV29-1 with TRBJ2-3, with D maybe TRBD1 (5 bases). Deletions cut 7 bases from V and 5 bases from J, with 7 bases between. The germline V gene has CDR1 SQVTM and CDR2 ANQGSEA. This CDR3 has 10 amino acids. The CDR3 here is CSAQGDTQYF. The CDR3 DNA sequence: TGCAGCGCCCAGGGAGATACGCAGTATTTT.

J is TRBJ2-7 and V is TRBV5-4; no clear D gene. The CDR3 has 13 amino acids. Germline CDR1 and CDR2: SGHNT and YYREEE (reference sequence). V gave up 1 base and J gave up 5 bases, with 10 bases separating them. The CDR3 region is CASSLTPRDEQYF. DNA of the CDR3: TGTGCCAGCAGCTTGACTCCTCGGGACGAGCAGTACTTC. The full variable domain, completed using reference TRBV5-4 and TRBJ2-7, is ETGVTQSPTHLIKTRGQQVTLRCSSQSGHNTVSWYQQALGQGPQFIFQYYREEENGRGNFPPRFSGLQFPNYSSELNVNALELDDSALYLCASSLTPRDEQYFGPGTRLTVT.

This rearrangement joins TRBV28 to TRBJ2-6, with a tentative D call TRBD1 (6 bases). With 3 bases removed from V and 0 bases from J, the gap between germline ends came to 12 bases. Germline CDR1 reads MDHEN; CDR2 reads SYDVKM. This CDR3 spans 17 amino acids. Written as DNA, the CDR3 is TGTGCCAGCAGTTTGCCTACAGGGTCCTCTGGGGCCAACGTCCTGACTTTC. Translation: CASSLPTGSSGANVLTF.

The rearrangement joins TRBV9 to TRBJ2-1; perhaps TRBD2 as D (5 bases). The CDR3 totals 15 residues. The V gene lost 2 bases and the J gene lost 9 bases, with 18 bases spanning the gap. CDR1 is SGDLS and CDR2 is YYNGEE in the germline V gene. The CDR3 DNA follows: TGTGCCAGCAGCGTTGGAGGTCCGATAGCAAGTGAGCAGTTCTTC. This translates into CASSVGGPIASEQFF. The full variable domain, in which reference TRBV9 and TRBJ2-1 provide the parts outside the CDR3, is DSGVTQTPKHLITATGQRVTLRCSPRSGDLSVYWYQQSLDQGLQFLIQYYNGEERAKGNILERFSAQQFPDLHSELNLSSLELGDSALYFCASSVGGPIASEQFFGPGTRLTVL.

In its sample, this clonotype was seen many times. This chain links TRBV9 with TRBJ2-2; D is tentatively TRBD1 or TRBD2 (5 bases each). Per the germline V gene, CDR1 is SGDLS and CDR2 is YYNGEE. V lost 2 bases to trimming and J lost 4 bases, with 15 bases between them. The CDR3 length is 16 residues. DNA for the CDR3: TGTGCCAGCAGCGTGGGACCCCGGCGCGGCACCGGGGAGCTGTTTTTT. Its protein product is CASSVGPRRGTGELFF.

This clonotype appeared many times. The junction and the germline gene differ at one end; a read error may be behind it. The J gene is TRBJ2-7, the V gene TRBV7-2; TRBD1 matches 9 bases. CDR3 length: 12 amino acids. CDR1 and CDR2 from the germline V gene are SGHTA and FQGNSA. The CDR3 DNA is TGTGCCAGCAGCCCGGACAGGGGCCTCCTGTCCTTC. Protein sequence: CASSPDRGLLSF.

This clonotype was detected many times. V gene TRBV6-5 combines with J gene TRBJ2-1; 9 nucleotides align to TRBD2. The CDR3 loop spans 12 amino acids. J lost 11 bases, V lost 8 bases, and 7 bases had no gene match. The germline CDR1 and CDR2 sequences are MNHEY and SVGAGI. The CDR3 region is CASGSGSPKQFF. CDR3 bases: TGTGCCAGCGGTAGCGGGAGCCCCAAGCAGTTCTTC.

This clonotype has ten or more counts. In DNA, the CDR3 is TGCGCCAGCAGCTGGGGGGGGACCCCAGGCGAGCAGTACTTC. It yields the protein CASSWGGTPGEQYF. V usage is TRBV5-1 and J usage is TRBJ2-7, with 7 bases matching TRBD2. Per the germline V gene, CDR1 is SGHRS and CDR2 is YFSETQ. The CDR3 has 14 residues. After removal of 3 bases from V and 6 bases from J, the junction contained 9 bases not matched to a gene.

This clonotype was seen many times. The V gene is TRBV29-1, the J gene TRBJ2-4; D tentatively fits TRBD1 or TRBD2 (5 bases each). CDR1 and CDR2 (germline): SQVTM, ANQGSEA. Trimming pared 7 bases from V and 3 bases from J, leaving 13 bases between. The CDR3 sequence is 13 residues long. CDR3 nucleotides: TGCAGCGGGTGGGGGACGGACAAAAACATTCAGTACTTC. Residues: CSGWGTDKNIQYF.

This clonotype was seen at least ten times. The chain links TRBV12-3 or TRBV12-4 to TRBJ2-3, with D uncertain. V was shortened by 7 bases and J by 8 bases, with 16 bases between the two germline ends. The CDR3 extends over 13 amino acids. The CDR3 sequence is CASKRQEIGTQYF. CDR3 bases: TGTGCCAGCAAAAGGCAGGAGATAGGTACGCAGTATTTT.

This clonotype showed up many times. The CDR3, as DNA: TGTGCCAGCAGCCCACGGACGGTTGCGAGCACAGATACGCAGTATTTT. Its translation: CASSPRTVASTDTQYF. This chain links TRBV28 with TRBJ2-3; D is undetermined. This CDR3 has 16 residues. Germline assignment: CDR1 MDHEN and CDR2 SYDVKM. The germline V and J ends were trimmed by 6 bases and 0 bases, with 16 bases remaining between them.

In its sample, this clonotype was seen many times. V usage is TRBV28 and J usage is TRBJ2-3, with 7 bases lining up with TRBD1. Per germline, CDR1 MDHEN and CDR2 SYDVKM. The V and J ends lost 1 base and 1 base, in that order; junction bases with no gene match: 5. The CDR3 spans 16 residues. The CDR3 reads CASSLLPGGGTDTQYF. The CDR3 bases are TGTGCCAGCAGTTTATTGCCAGGGGGAGGCACAGATACGCAGTATTTT.